These T cell receptor beta chains were read from a single sample in a study of T cell responses to AZD1222 COVID-19 vaccine. Sequencing used immunoSEQ multiplex PCR; TCRdb keeps in-frame clones, though not all of them. The sample includes 130,000 to 150,000 clones, approximately 90% seen only once; the top ten take 2.5% to 3%. Sample: peripheral blood, taken on day 0 of MenACWY control vaccination. The receptors were gathered from an adult in good health. Both conserved end residues are part of each CDR3. The D gene is left open where the match is weak. The listing skips clone size in some rows; elsewhere it reads once, few, many or a size class.

TGCGCCAGCAGCGCCGACTACCCGGAATACAATGAGCAGTTCTTC,CASSADYPEYNEQFF,TRBJ2-1,.,.,TRBV5-1
TGTGCCAGCAGTATCCGGACAGGGTGGCAGCCCCAGCATTTT,CASSIRTGWQPQHF,TRBJ1-5,.,TRBD1,TRBV27
TGTGCCACCTCGACGGGACGGATGACTAACTATGGCTACACCTTC,CATSTGRMTNYGYTF,TRBJ1-2,.,.,TRBV2
TGCGCCAGCACCACGACAGGGGGCTCCTACGAGCAGTACTTC,CASTTTGGSYEQYF,TRBJ2-7,.,TRBD1,TRBV23-1
TGTGCCAGCAGCCCAACAGGCCCGAATGAGGACGAAGCTTTCTTT,CASSPTGPNEDEAFF,TRBJ1-1,.,.,TRBV7-9
TGTGCCAGCAGTTTATCGCTTCTAGCGGACGGTCCCTATGAGCAGTTCTTC,CASSLSLLADGPYEQFF,TRBJ2-1,.,TRBD2,TRBV27
TGTGCCAGCAGCTTGACAGGCGCAAACTATGGCTACACCTTC,CASSLTGANYGYTF,TRBJ1-2,.,.,TRBV7-2
TGCCGCGGCGGGGGGGGCGGTGATTCTAACTATGGCTACACCTTC,CRGGGGGDSNYGYTF,TRBJ1-2,.,.,TRBV29-1
TGTGCCACCAGTGATGGACATCAGCCCCAGCATTTT,CATSDGHQPQHF,TRBJ1-5,.,.,TRBV24-1
TGCAGCGTTCTCCGAGGGGGGGGCTACACCTTC,CSVLRGGGYTF,TRBJ1-2,.,.,TRBV29-1
TGTGCCAGCTCCCCCGGAGGGGCCTATAATTCACCCCTCCACTTT,CASSPGGAYNSPLHF,TRBJ1-6,.,.,TRBV18
TGTGCCAGCAGGTTAGCGGGAGGGCCAGAGACCCAGTACTTC,CASRLAGGPETQYF,TRBJ2-5,.,TRBD2,TRBV7-2
TGTGCCAGCAGTAAGACAGGTGAGGCGACTGAAGCTTTCTTT,CASSKTGEATEAFF,TRBJ1-1,.,.,TRBV9
TGTGCCAGCAGCCCCAGGGGTGGTAGCACTGAAGCTTTCTTT,CASSPRGGSTEAFF,TRBJ1-1,.,.,TRBV6-2/TRBV6-3
TGTGCCAGCAGCCCCGGGACGGTCGTCCAGCCCCAGCATTTT,CASSPGTVVQPQHF,TRBJ1-5,.,.,TRBV7-8
TGTGCCACCAGCAGAGATGTTACAGGACCAGATACGCAGTATTTT,CATSRDVTGPDTQYF,TRBJ2-3,.,.,TRBV15
TGCGCCAGCACACCGGACAGGGGAAACGAAAAACTGTTTTTT,CASTPDRGNEKLFF,TRBJ1-4,.,TRBD1,TRBV5-1
TGTGCCAGCAGCTTGGGCAGCATGAACACTGAAGCTTTCTTT,CASSLGSMNTEAFF,TRBJ1-1,few,.,TRBV5-5
TGTGCCAGCAGTGGCGGCCAGTGGGACAATCAGCCCCAGCATTTT,CASSGGQWDNQPQHF,TRBJ1-5,.,.,TRBV28
TGCAGCGTTACAACAGGGGGTTGGGAGACCCAGTACTTC,CSVTTGGWETQYF,TRBJ2-5,.,TRBD1,TRBV29-1
TGTGCCAGCAGCCACCATATTTCTAGCGGCACAGATACGCAGTATTTT,CASSHHISSGTDTQYF,TRBJ2-3,.,.,TRBV3-1/TRBV3-2
TGTGCCAGTAGTAGGGACCGACAGGGCAATCAGCCCCAGCATTTT,CASSRDRQGNQPQHF,TRBJ1-5,.,.,TRBV19
TGTGCCAGTAGGGGGACAGGGGGTAACTATGGCTACACCTTC,CASRGTGGNYGYTF,TRBJ1-2,.,TRBD1,TRBV19
TGTGCCAGCAGTAGGGACACCTCTGGAAACACCATATATTTT,CASSRDTSGNTIYF,TRBJ1-3,.,.,TRBV6-5
TGTGCCAGCAGACTCAGGGAGAATCAGCCCCAGCATTTT,CASRLRENQPQHF,TRBJ1-5,many,.,TRBV6-5
TGTGCCAGCACCCCAGCCCCGACTGCCGGGGACTATGGCTACACCTTC,CASTPAPTAGDYGYTF,TRBJ1-2,once,.,TRBV3-1/TRBV3-2
TGCAGCATCGCCTGGGACAAAACTGAAGCTTTCTTT,CSIAWDKTEAFF,TRBJ1-1,.,.,TRBV29-1
TGTGCCACCTCTTCCTGGGGAGATACGCAGTATTTT,CATSSWGDTQYF,TRBJ2-3,.,.,TRBV11-2
TGTGCCAGCAGTTTCCGAGGGGACACCAATGAAAAACTGTTTTTT,CASSFRGDTNEKLFF,TRBJ1-4,.,.,TRBV27
TGCGCCAGCAGCTTGGTCGGCAGGGGGCCAGATACGCAGTATTTT,CASSLVGRGPDTQYF,TRBJ2-3,few,TRBD1,TRBV5-1
TGCGCCAGCAGCCAAGGGAGGACAGGGGAGGGCTACGAGCAGTACTTC,CASSQGRTGEGYEQYF,TRBJ2-7,.,TRBD1,TRBV4-1
TGCGCCAGCAGCTTGCAGGGCGGGGCGGAAGCTTTCTTT,CASSLQGGAEAFF,TRBJ1-1,once,.,TRBV5-1
TGCGCCAGCAGCCAAGCCGCGAGACAGGCCTACAATGAGCAGTTCTTC,CASSQAARQAYNEQFF,TRBJ2-1,.,.,TRBV4-1
TGTGCCAGCAGCCGAGGACAGGGAGCGTTTCTAGGCGAGCAGTACTTC,CASSRGQGAFLGEQYF,TRBJ2-7,.,TRBD1,TRBV11-2
TGTGCCTGGAGTGGGACTAGCGGGAGTAGGTACGAGCAGTACTTC,CAWSGTSGSRYEQYF,TRBJ2-7,.,TRBD2,TRBV30
TGTGCCAGCAGCCCTGAGAGACAGAGGAATTCACCCCTCCACTTT,CASSPERQRNSPLHF,TRBJ1-6,.,.,TRBV2
TGTGCCAGCAGCCCGGACAGGGAACGATATGGCTACACCTTC,CASSPDRERYGYTF,TRBJ1-2,.,TRBD1,TRBV13
TGTGCCACCAGTGATCCACGTGGCACCGGGGAGCTGTTTTTT,CATSDPRGTGELFF,TRBJ2-2,.,.,TRBV24-1
TGTGCCAGCAGTCGCACCTACAATGAGCAGTTCTTC,CASSRTYNEQFF,TRBJ2-1,.,.,TRBV28
TGTGCCAGCAGTTTGGGACAGAACAACTATGGCTACACCTTC,CASSLGQNNYGYTF,TRBJ1-2,.,TRBD1,TRBV28
TGCGCCAGCAGTATTGGTTTCAGCACTGAAGCTTTCTTT,CASSIGFSTEAFF,TRBJ1-1,once,.,TRBV10-1
TGTGCCAGCAGCCCAATCAGGGGTCAGGCTTTCTTT,CASSPIRGQAFF,TRBJ1-1,.,.,TRBV12-3/TRBV12-4
TGTGCCAGCAGCTCTACCCAACAAAGCTCTGGAAACACCATATATTTT,CASSSTQQSSGNTIYF,TRBJ1-3,few,.,TRBV5-4
TGTGCCACCAGTGATTTGCGACGGGGCGGGAGCGAGACCCAGTACTTC,CATSDLRRGGSETQYF,TRBJ2-5,.,TRBD2,TRBV24-1
TGTGCCGCATCCAAGGGTAGCGGGGGATCCACCGGGGAGCTGTTTTTT,CAASKGSGGSTGELFF,TRBJ2-2,.,TRBD2,TRBV27
TGCGCCAGCAGCCAGCGACAGACCCAGAAGACCTATGGCTACACCTTC,CASSQRQTQKTYGYTF,TRBJ1-2,.,.,TRBV4-1
TGTGCCAGCAGCCCCGGGGGGGGTGAGGGCTATGGCTACACCTTC,CASSPGGGEGYGYTF,TRBJ1-2,.,.,TRBV7-9
TGTGCCTGGAGTGTACGAAAAGGCGTCACCGCCTTGAGCTCCTATAATTCACCCCTCCACTTT,CAWSVRKGVTALSSYNSPLHF,TRBJ1-6,.,.,TRBV30
TGTGCCAGCAGTTTAAGGGGCGGGAGTCATGAGCAGTTCTTC,CASSLRGGSHEQFF,TRBJ2-1,few,TRBD2,TRBV27
TGTGCCACCAGTTTAGGGGGCAGGAACACTGAAGCTTTCTTT,CATSLGGRNTEAFF,TRBJ1-1,.,TRBD1,TRBV24-1
TGTGCCAGCAGCCTAGCGGGAGTAATCTACGAGCAGTACTTC,CASSLAGVIYEQYF,TRBJ2-7,.,TRBD2,TRBV28
TGCGCCAGCAGCGCCCGCGGGGGCAATCAGCCCCAGCATTTT,CASSARGGNQPQHF,TRBJ1-5,once,.,TRBV5-1
TGTGCCTGGAGGGCCAGGGGGAGCACTGAAGCTTTCTTT,CAWRARGSTEAFF,TRBJ1-1,.,TRBD1,TRBV30
TGTGCCTGGAGTGTAGCTCACCGGGAAAAACTGTTTTTT,CAWSVAHREKLFF,TRBJ1-4,.,.,TRBV30
TGCAGCGAGTTTACTAGCGGCGGGCAGTTCTTC,CSEFTSGGQFF,TRBJ2-1,.,TRBD2,TRBV29-1